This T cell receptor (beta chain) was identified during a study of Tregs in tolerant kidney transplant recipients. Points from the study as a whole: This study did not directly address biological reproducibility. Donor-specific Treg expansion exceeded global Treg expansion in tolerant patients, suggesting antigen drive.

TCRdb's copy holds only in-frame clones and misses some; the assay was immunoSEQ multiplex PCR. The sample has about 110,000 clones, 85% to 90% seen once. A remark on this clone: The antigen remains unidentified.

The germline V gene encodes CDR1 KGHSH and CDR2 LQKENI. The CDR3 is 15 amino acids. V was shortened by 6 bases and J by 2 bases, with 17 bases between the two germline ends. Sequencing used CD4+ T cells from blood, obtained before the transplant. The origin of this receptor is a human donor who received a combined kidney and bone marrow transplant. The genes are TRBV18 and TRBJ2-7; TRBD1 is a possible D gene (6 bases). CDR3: CASSQGQLPTYEQYF. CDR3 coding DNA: TGTGCCAGCTCCCAAGGACAGCTACCAACCTACGAGCAGTACTTC.